Reported below is one T cell receptor beta chain. Its antigen is as yet unknown. The sample comes from a study of graft-versus-host responses after intestinal transplantation. Study-wide results and caveats: Patients who carried graft-donor T cell macrochimerism also had high graft-versus-host to host-versus-graft clonal ratios in their allografts.

Sequencing used immunoSEQ multiplex PCR; TCRdb keeps in-frame clones, though not all of them. This table has about 120,000 clones, about 93% appearing once. The germline V gene has CDR1 GTSNPN and CDR2 SVGIG (reference sequence). The V end was cut by 1 base, the J end by 3 bases, with 9 bases between. The CDR3 is made up of 13 amino acids. The V call is TRBV30, the J call TRBJ1-1; no reliable D call. This sequence originates from a human donor who received an intestinal transplant. The sequencing here drew on unstimulated CD4+ T cells sorted from spleen or lymph node cells, taken before intestinal transplant. The CDR3 reads CAWSGYSYTEAFF. The CDR3 DNA is TGTGCCTGGAGTGGGTACTCCTACACTGAAGCTTTCTTT.